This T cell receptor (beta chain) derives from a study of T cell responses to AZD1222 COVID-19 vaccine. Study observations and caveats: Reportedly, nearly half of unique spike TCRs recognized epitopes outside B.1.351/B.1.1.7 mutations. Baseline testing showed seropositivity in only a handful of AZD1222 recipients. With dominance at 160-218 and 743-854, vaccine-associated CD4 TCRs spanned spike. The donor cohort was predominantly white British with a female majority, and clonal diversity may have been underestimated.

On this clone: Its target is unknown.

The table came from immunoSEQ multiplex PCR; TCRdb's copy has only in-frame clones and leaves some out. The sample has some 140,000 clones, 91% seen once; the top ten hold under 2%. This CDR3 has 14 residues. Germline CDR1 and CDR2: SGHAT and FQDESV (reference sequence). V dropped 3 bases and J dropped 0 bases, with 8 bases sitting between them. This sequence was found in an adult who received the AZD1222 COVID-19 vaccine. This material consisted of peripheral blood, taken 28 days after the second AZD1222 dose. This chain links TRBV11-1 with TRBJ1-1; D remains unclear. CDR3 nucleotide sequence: TGTGCCAGCAGCTTTTCTGACATGAACACTGAAGCTTTCTTT. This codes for CASSFSDMNTEAFF.